This is a list of T cell receptor beta chains from one sample in a study of radiotherapy plus CTLA-4 blockade in lung cancer. Here immunoSEQ multiplex PCR was the method, and the copy in TCRdb shows in-frame clones only, minus some. Of about 23,000 clones in the sample, 71% were seen once. This specimen consisted of peripheral blood, obtained from a patient treated with radiotherapy plus ipilimumab. The source is a human donor with non-small cell lung cancer whose response to radiotherapy plus ipilimumab could not be evaluated. Both conserved end residues are part of each CDR3. A D gene is named only where the DNA matches it firmly. A row's size may be missing; if present it is once, few, many or a size class.

TRBJ2-5 TRBV5-1 few TRBD1 CASRPGAGGGETQYF TGCGCCAGCAGGCCCGGGGCAGGGGGCGGTGAGACCCAGTACTTC
TRBJ2-7 TRBV11-2 NA NA CASRFSPGYEQYF TGTGCCAGCCGTTTCTCCCCCGGCTACGAGCAGTACTTC
TRBJ2-7 TRBV7-9 NA NA CASSLGTGKFDEQYF TGTGCCAGCAGCTTAGGTACAGGGAAGTTTGACGAGCAGTACTTC
TRBJ2-7 TRBV9 NA NA CASSVGQLPYEQYF TGTGCCAGCAGCGTCGGACAGCTACCCTACGAGCAGTACTTC
TRBJ1-2 TRBV5-1 NA NA CASSLAIGSNGYTF TGCGCCAGCAGCTTGGCTATAGGGAGTAATGGCTACACCTTC
TRBJ2-1 TRBV19 NA TRBD2 CASSRTSGRANEQFF TGTGCCAGTAGTCGGACTAGCGGGAGGGCCAATGAGCAGTTCTTC
TRBJ2-1 TRBV9 NA NA CASSRGRSGGYNEQFF TGTGCCAGCAGCAGGGGGCGGTCCGGGGGCTACAATGAGCAGTTCTTC
TRBJ2-7 TRBV7-2 once TRBD1 CASSSQTGVYEQYF TGTGCCAGCAGCTCGCAGACAGGGGTCTACGAGCAGTACTTC
TRBJ2-2 TRBV4-1 NA NA CASSPRRTSRGGELFF TGCGCCAGCAGCCCCCGAAGAACTTCGCGGGGCGGGGAGCTGTTTTTT
TRBJ2-1 TRBV19 NA NA CASSIVPNNEQFF TGTGCCAGTAGTATAGTTCCTAACAATGAGCAGTTCTTC
TRBJ2-7 TRBV30 NA NA CAWSVKIAGARYEQYF TGTGCCTGGAGTGTAAAGATAGCAGGGGCGCGATACGAGCAGTACTTC
TRBJ2-3 TRBV5-1 NA TRBD1 CASSLGQGVPDTQYF TGCGCCAGCAGCTTAGGCCAGGGGGTTCCAGATACGCAGTATTTT
TRBJ1-5 TRBV18 NA TRBD1 CASSTRDRDQPQHF TGTGCCAGCTCAACCCGGGACAGGGATCAGCCCCAGCATTTT
TRBJ2-5 TRBV5-4 NA NA CASSFGQNQETQYF TGTGCCAGCAGCTTCGGACAGAACCAAGAGACCCAGTACTTC
TRBJ2-7 TRBV10-2 NA TRBD2 CASSNKRGGDYEQYF TGCGCCAGCAGTAATAAACGGGGGGGGGACTACGAGCAGTACTTC
TRBJ1-5 TRBV12-5 medium-sized NA CASGLVPPTESTNQPQHF TGTGCTAGTGGTTTGGTACCGCCGACAGAGAGTACCAATCAGCCCCAGCATTTT
TRBJ1-1 TRBV5-1 NA NA CASSEPGENTEAFF TGCGCCAGCAGCGAGCCGGGGGAGAACACTGAAGCTTTCTTT
TRBJ2-2 TRBV19 medium-sized TRBD2 CASSMGLAGVETGELFF TGTGCCAGTAGCATGGGACTAGCGGGAGTTGAGACCGGGGAGCTGTTTTTT
TRBJ2-3 TRBV27 NA NA CASSYGLIGTDTQYF TGTGCCAGCAGTTACGGACTTATTGGCACAGATACGCAGTATTTT
TRBJ2-3 TRBV20-1 NA NA CSAYSTDTQYF TGCAGTGCTTATTCGACAGATACGCAGTATTTT
TRBJ2-7 TRBV19 NA NA CASSSTRGTPYEQYF TGTGCCAGTAGTTCCACACGCGGGACCCCCTACGAGCAGTACTTC
TRBJ2-5 TRBV5-4 once TRBD1 CAGGTGAGETQYF TGTGCCGGTGGGACAGGGGCTGGAGAGACCCAGTACTTC
TRBJ2-7 TRBV11-2 NA TRBD2 CASSHLAGAPIRGEQYF TGTGCCAGCAGCCACCTTGCGGGAGCCCCTATTAGGGGCGAGCAGTACTTC
TRBJ2-7 TRBV28 NA TRBD1 CASSFGGTGRREQYF TGTGCCAGCAGTTTTGGTGGGACAGGGCGTCGAGAGCAGTACTTC
TRBJ2-7 TRBV9 NA NA CASSVGISGASVEQYF TGTGCCAGCAGCGTCGGTATTAGCGGCGCGTCGGTCGAGCAGTACTTC
TRBJ2-1 TRBV7-9 NA NA CAMRREQFF TGTGCCATGCGTCGGGAGCAGTTCTTC
TRBJ2-2 TRBV5-1 NA TRBD1 CASSLEGQGSGELFF TGCGCCAGCAGCTTGGAAGGACAGGGTTCCGGGGAGCTGTTTTTT
TRBJ1-2 TRBV15 NA NA CATSRDHLAGDGYTF TGTGCCACCAGCAGAGATCATTTGGCAGGGGATGGCTACACCTTC